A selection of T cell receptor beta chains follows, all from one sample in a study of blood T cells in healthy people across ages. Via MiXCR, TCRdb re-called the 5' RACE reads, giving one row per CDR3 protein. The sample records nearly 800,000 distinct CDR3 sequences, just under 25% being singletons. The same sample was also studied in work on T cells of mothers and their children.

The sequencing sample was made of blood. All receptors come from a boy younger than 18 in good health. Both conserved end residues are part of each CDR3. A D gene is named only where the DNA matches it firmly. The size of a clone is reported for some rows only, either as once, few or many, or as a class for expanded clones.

DNA: TGTGCCAGCAGTCGCGGGACAGCGAGGGGGTATGGCTACACCTTC
CDR3: CASSRGTARGYGYTF
size: many
V: TRBV27
length: 15
D: TRBD1
J: TRBJ1-2

DNA: TGCGCCAGCAGCCCGGGACTAGCGGGAGAGTATGAGCAGTTCTTC
CDR3: CASSPGLAGEYEQFF
size: few
V: TRBV5-1
length: 15
D: TRBD2
J: TRBJ2-1

DNA: TGCGCCAGCAGTCCACCCGGGGTCGTCACTGAAGCTTTCTTT
CDR3: CASSPPGVVTEAFF
size: few
V: TRBV5-1
length: 14
D: .
J: TRBJ1-1

DNA: TGTGCCAGTAGTGCCGGGACAGTCCACATTCAGTACTTC
CDR3: CASSAGTVHIQYF
size: .
V: TRBV19
length: 13
D: TRBD1
J: TRBJ2-4

DNA: TGTGCCAGCAGCTTAAACCCCGGGACAAAGGGGGGTGAGCAGTTCTTC
CDR3: CASSLNPGTKGGEQFF
size: .
V: TRBV7-3
length: 16
D: .
J: TRBJ2-1

DNA: TGTGCCAGCAGTTTATCGGCAGGGGTTGGCACCGGGGAGCTGTTTTTT
CDR3: CASSLSAGVGTGELFF
size: .
V: TRBV28
length: 16
D: .
J: TRBJ2-2

DNA: TGTGCCAGCAGCCTGCGGGGACACGTGAACACTGAAGCTTTCTTT
CDR3: CASSLRGHVNTEAFF
size: few
V: TRBV6-2/TRBV6-3
length: 15
D: .
J: TRBJ1-1

DNA: TGCGCCAGCTCAGACAATGAGGGACAGGCGCACTTC
CDR3: CASSDNEGQAHF
size: .
V: TRBV4-3
length: 12
D: TRBD1
J: TRBJ2-5

DNA: TGTGCCAGCAGCACCCAAGGTGCGGGGGTCTACGAGCAGTACTTC
CDR3: CASSTQGAGVYEQYF
size: few
V: TRBV7-2
length: 15
D: TRBD2
J: TRBJ2-7

DNA: TGTGCCAGCAGCTTAGGGGTTAGCGCGAGCCGGGATACGCAGTATTTT
CDR3: CASSLGVSASRDTQYF
size: many
V: TRBV7-2
length: 16
D: .
J: TRBJ2-3

DNA: TGTACCAGCAGCCCCTCCCTAACCCCCTACGAGCAGTACTTC
CDR3: CTSSPSLTPYEQYF
size: .
V: TRBV6-5
length: 14
D: .
J: TRBJ2-7

DNA: TGCGCCAGCAGCTCGGGACTAGCGTCTCCCGGGGAGCTGTTTTTT
CDR3: CASSSGLASPGELFF
size: .
V: TRBV5-1
length: 15
D: TRBD2
J: TRBJ2-2

DNA: TGTGCCAGCAGCGTAGGGCTCAGGGCTGGGGCCAACGTCCTGACTTTC
CDR3: CASSVGLRAGANVLTF
size: few
V: TRBV9
length: 16
D: .
J: TRBJ2-6

DNA: TGTGCCAGCAGTTACTCGGAAGGGGATCAGCCCCAGCATTTT
CDR3: CASSYSEGDQPQHF
size: few
V: TRBV6-6
length: 14
D: .
J: TRBJ1-5

DNA: TGTGCCAGCAGCCCCGGGACTAGCGGGGGGTTAAACAATGAGCAGTTCTTC
CDR3: CASSPGTSGGLNNEQFF
size: .
V: TRBV5-6
length: 17
D: TRBD2
J: TRBJ2-1

DNA: TGTGCCTGGAGTGTACAGGCCAGCAATGAGCAGTTCTTC
CDR3: CAWSVQASNEQFF
size: .
V: TRBV30
length: 13
D: .
J: TRBJ2-1

DNA: TGCGCCAGCAGCGGGGGGACAGGCGCCTACGAGCAGTACTTC
CDR3: CASSGGTGAYEQYF
size: .
V: TRBV5-1
length: 14
D: TRBD1
J: TRBJ2-7

DNA: TGTGCCAGCAGTGAAGGAGGGACGGAACAAGAGACCCAGTACTTC
CDR3: CASSEGGTEQETQYF
size: .
V: TRBV2
length: 15
D: .
J: TRBJ2-5

DNA: TGTGCCAGCAGCTTAACAGGGGACGGTGAGCAGTTCTTC
CDR3: CASSLTGDGEQFF
size: .
V: TRBV7-3
length: 13
D: .
J: TRBJ2-1

DNA: TGTACCGGCAGTTACACATCGGGGCATGAGCAGTTCTTC
CDR3: CTGSYTSGHEQFF
size: few
V: TRBV6-2/TRBV6-3
length: 13
D: .
J: TRBJ2-1

DNA: TGTGCCAGCAGCTCGACGGGGGGAACAACCTACGAGCAGTACTTC
CDR3: CASSSTGGTTYEQYF
size: .
V: TRBV27
length: 15
D: TRBD2
J: TRBJ2-7

DNA: TGTGCCTGGAGTGATACAGGGGGCGCGAGAACTGAAGCTTTCTTT
CDR3: CAWSDTGGARTEAFF
size: .
V: TRBV30
length: 15
D: TRBD1
J: TRBJ1-1

DNA: TGTGCCAGCAACGTCCCGGGACTAGCGGGATACGAGCAGTACTTC
CDR3: CASNVPGLAGYEQYF
size: .
V: TRBV7-2
length: 15
D: TRBD2
J: TRBJ2-7

DNA: TGCAGCGTTGTAGGGACGGCACGCGGAAACACCATATATTTT
CDR3: CSVVGTARGNTIYF
size: few
V: TRBV29-1
length: 14
D: .
J: TRBJ1-3

DNA: TGTGCCAGCAGCATCTTCCTAGCGGGGCACCCGGATACGCAGTATTTT
CDR3: CASSIFLAGHPDTQYF
size: .
V: TRBV7-9
length: 16
D: TRBD2
J: TRBJ2-3

DNA: TGTGCCAGCGCCATCCCCGGACAGGGCGCGGGGGGCTACACCTTC
CDR3: CASAIPGQGAGGYTF
size: .
V: TRBV28
length: 15
D: TRBD1
J: TRBJ1-2

DNA: TGTGCCAGCAGAGGCGGGAGTAGGTACGAGCAGTACTTC
CDR3: CASRGGSRYEQYF
size: few
V: TRBV27
length: 13
D: TRBD2
J: TRBJ2-7

DNA: TGTGCCACCAGCAGAGATAGGGGAGAGGCCCCCTACAATGAGCAGTTCTTC
CDR3: CATSRDRGEAPYNEQFF
size: .
V: TRBV15
length: 17
D: .
J: TRBJ2-1

DNA: TGTGCCAGCAGTGAAAGGGACGGGGACTCTGGGGCCAACGTCCTGACTTTC
CDR3: CASSERDGDSGANVLTF
size: few
V: TRBV6-1
length: 17
D: .
J: TRBJ2-6

DNA: TGTGCCAGCAGCTTAAATTCAGAGACCCAGTACTTC
CDR3: CASSLNSETQYF
size: few
V: TRBV7-9
length: 12
D: .
J: TRBJ2-5

DNA: TGCAGCGCTACTAGCCCGAATAACAATGAGCAGTTCTTC
CDR3: CSATSPNNNEQFF
size: .
V: TRBV29-1
length: 13
D: .
J: TRBJ2-1

DNA: TGTGCCAGCAGCGATATGGGTGTTCACACCGGGGAGCTGTTTTTT
CDR3: CASSDMGVHTGELFF
size: .
V: TRBV27
length: 15
D: .
J: TRBJ2-2

DNA: TGTGCCAGCAGTTTATCGGCAGGGGCTGGAAACACCATATATTTT
CDR3: CASSLSAGAGNTIYF
size: few
V: TRBV27
length: 15
D: .
J: TRBJ1-3

DNA: TGTGCCAGCAGCCAGACGGGGGTCTCTTACTACGAGCAGTACTTC
CDR3: CASSQTGVSYYEQYF
size: .
V: TRBV7-2
length: 15
D: .
J: TRBJ2-7

DNA: TGTGCCAGCACTCCAGGGGGATTGGGCACAGATACGCAGTATTTT
CDR3: CASTPGGLGTDTQYF
size: few
V: TRBV6-5
length: 15
D: TRBD1
J: TRBJ2-3

DNA: TGTGCCAGCAGTCCTTTGGGACAGGGTGGCTATGGCTACACCTTC
CDR3: CASSPLGQGGYGYTF
size: few
V: TRBV12-3/TRBV12-4
length: 15
D: TRBD1
J: TRBJ1-2

DNA: TGTGCCAGCAGTTTCTCTTCCTGGCGGGACCAAGAGACCCAGTACTTC
CDR3: CASSFSSWRDQETQYF
size: .
V: TRBV6-6
length: 16
D: .
J: TRBJ2-5

DNA: TGCAGTGCTAGAGATGAGGGACTAGCGGCCGGACCCTACAATGAGCAGTTCTTC
CDR3: CSARDEGLAAGPYNEQFF
size: .
V: TRBV20-1
length: 18
D: TRBD2
J: TRBJ2-1

DNA: TGTGCCAGCAGCTTCTCGACAGGGGACGTCTACGAGCAGTACTTC
CDR3: CASSFSTGDVYEQYF
size: many
V: TRBV7-2
length: 15
D: TRBD1
J: TRBJ2-7

DNA: TGCAGCGTTGTGGGGCTGAACGCTGAAGCTTTCTTT
CDR3: CSVVGLNAEAFF
size: .
V: TRBV29-1
length: 12
D: .
J: TRBJ1-1

DNA: TGTGCCAGCAGCCAAGACGGCAGGCCTAGCACAGATACGCAGTATTTT
CDR3: CASSQDGRPSTDTQYF
size: .
V: TRBV3-1
length: 16
D: .
J: TRBJ2-3

DNA: TGTGCCAGCAGCGTGCAAGGAGGAGCAGCTTTCTTT
CDR3: CASSVQGGAAFF
size: few
V: TRBV9
length: 12
D: .
J: TRBJ1-1

DNA: TGTGCCAGCAGCTGGGGGACAGACGATCAGCCCCAGCATTTT
CDR3: CASSWGTDDQPQHF
size: .
V: TRBV5-6
length: 14
D: TRBD1
J: TRBJ1-5

DNA: TGTGCCAGCAGCCCCTGGGGACTAGCGGGAGTCCATGAGCAGTTCTTC
CDR3: CASSPWGLAGVHEQFF
size: .
V: TRBV7-2
length: 16
D: TRBD2
J: TRBJ2-1

DNA: TGTGCCAGCAGCTTAGCAACAGATCCTACGAAGCAGTACTTC
CDR3: CASSLATDPTKQYF
size: .
V: TRBV7-9
length: 14
D: .
J: TRBJ2-5

DNA: TGTGCCAGCATGGCAGGGAGAGAGACCCAGTACTTC
CDR3: CASMAGRETQYF
size: few
V: TRBV7-2
length: 12
D: .
J: TRBJ2-5

DNA: TGTGCCAGCAGTTTCCCGCGGCCCACCGGGGAGCTGTTTTTT
CDR3: CASSFPRPTGELFF
size: few
V: TRBV27
length: 14
D: .
J: TRBJ2-2

DNA: TGCGCCAGCAGCTTGGGGGGGGCAGGGCAAGAGACCCAGTACTTC
CDR3: CASSLGGAGQETQYF
size: .
V: TRBV5-1
length: 15
D: .
J: TRBJ2-5

DNA: TGTGCCAGCAGTGACAGGGGGTACGATGGCTACACCTTC
CDR3: CASSDRGYDGYTF
size: .
V: TRBV12-3/TRBV12-4
length: 13
D: TRBD1
J: TRBJ1-2

DNA: TGTGCCAGCAGCTTAACGGGACTAGCGGGGGGGCCCCACAATGAGCAGTTCTTC
CDR3: CASSLTGLAGGPHNEQFF
size: .
V: TRBV7-3
length: 18
D: TRBD2
J: TRBJ2-1

DNA: TGCGCCAGCAGCTTGATTGGGGATCAGCCCCAGCATTTT
CDR3: CASSLIGDQPQHF
size: few
V: TRBV5-1
length: 13
D: .
J: TRBJ1-5

DNA: TGTGCCAGCAGCTTCAACCGGGGGACAGGCGAGCAGTACTTC
CDR3: CASSFNRGTGEQYF
size: once
V: TRBV7-2
length: 14
D: TRBD1
J: TRBJ2-7

DNA: TGTGCCAGCAGGACTAGCGGGGAGTTATCCGGGGAGCTGTTTTTT
CDR3: CASRTSGELSGELFF
size: .
V: TRBV6-2/TRBV6-3
length: 15
D: TRBD2
J: TRBJ2-2

DNA: TGCGCCAGCAGCCAATGGGCGGCCGGGACTGTATCCTACAATGAGCAGTTCTTC
CDR3: CASSQWAAGTVSYNEQFF
size: .
V: TRBV4-3
length: 18
D: .
J: TRBJ2-1

DNA: TGCGCCAGCAGCCAAGGTTACTTGGACAATGAGCAGTTCTTC
CDR3: CASSQGYLDNEQFF
size: .
V: TRBV4-1
length: 14
D: .
J: TRBJ2-1